A selection of T cell receptor beta chains follows, all from one sample in a study of blood T cell repertoires in COVID-19. The data were produced by immunoSEQ multiplex PCR, yet TCRdb's version contains in-frame clones alone and is incomplete. The sample carries more than 300,000 clones, around 88% recorded once. The sequenced sample was peripheral blood. These receptor sequences come from a woman in her twenties or thirties with COVID-19, enrolled during active disease. Each CDR3 is given with its conserved first and last residue.

j_call cdr3_length v_call cdr3_aa
TRBJ1-5 15 TRBV2 CASSRDRGGNQPQHF
TRBJ2-5 17 TRBV7-8 CASLSGLATMGSGAQYF
TRBJ2-1 13 TRBV10-3 CAIAVSSYNEQFF
TRBJ1-1 15 TRBV5-1 CASSLASGPTPEAFF
TRBJ1-5 12 TRBV12-3/TRBV12-4 CASSYPSQPQHF
TRBJ2-5 13 TRBV4-1 CASSRRGGETQYF
TRBJ1-1 15 TRBV11-3 CASSSGETANTEAFF
TRBJ1-2 10 TRBV28 CATERYGYTF
TRBJ1-3 14 TRBV2 CASKLRNSGNTIYF
TRBJ1-2 14 TRBV29-1 CSVESWGGNYGYTF
TRBJ2-3 14 TRBV10-3 CAISYAEGSDTQYF
TRBJ2-2 17 TRBV5-4 CASSKPSAGYSTGELFF
TRBJ1-1 15 TRBV5-1 CASSPLQGVNTEAFF
TRBJ1-4 16 TRBV4-1 CASSQGWDSPQEKLFF
TRBJ1-1 12 TRBV4-1 CASVNTAGEAFF
TRBJ2-1 14 TRBV11-3 CASSLRGLHNEQFF
TRBJ2-1 14 TRBV29-1 CSVPGGLTRNEQFF